Following are 8 T cell receptor beta chains from one sample sequenced in a study of Graves' ophthalmopathy and Graves' hyperthyroidism. Amplification of TCR beta CDR3 regions used RNA transcripts. The first round was an RT-PCR with HTBI primers, and the second round was a multiplex PCR. MiXCR, applied by TCRdb to the multiplex PCR reads, yields one record per CDR3 protein. The repertoire holds a few hundred thousand distinct CDR3 sequences, with about 18% as singletons. Sequenced sample: peripheral blood. These receptors came from an adult woman with stable Graves' hyperthyroidism.

This clonotype appeared many times. V gene TRBV28 combines with J gene TRBJ2-3; D is undetermined. Trimming stripped 3 bases from V and 6 bases from J, with 16 bases between. The germline gives CDR1 MDHEN, CDR2 SYDVKM. The CDR3 has 15 amino acids. This chain's CDR3 is CASSFGVTQFDTQYF. The CDR3 bases are TGTGCCAGCAGTTTTGGAGTCACACAATTCGATACGCAGTATTTT.

This clonotype was detected ten times or more. This chain joins TRBV19 and TRBJ1-6, with TRBD1 identical over 9 bases. The CDR3 totals 13 residues. Germline CDR1 LNHDA, CDR2 SQIVND (reference sequence). Losses at the gene ends were 8 bases for V and 6 bases for J; bases not matched to a gene: 2. The CDR3 sequence is CASATGGNSPLHF. Written as DNA, the CDR3 is TGTGCCAGTGCGACAGGGGGTAATTCACCCCTCCACTTT.

This clonotype was found many times. This chain links TRBV12-3 or TRBV12-4 with TRBJ1-5, with D unclear. CDR3 length: 12 amino acids. The V gene lost 5 bases and the J gene lost 6 bases, with 8 bases spanning the gap. CDR3 residues: CASSTRVQPQHF. CDR3 coding DNA: TGTGCCAGCAGTACCAGAGTTCAGCCCCAGCATTTT.

This clonotype has at least ten counts. This rearrangement joins TRBV4-1 to TRBJ1-5; weak D call: TRBD1 (5 bases). CDR1 is MGHRA, CDR2 YSYEKL, per germline. Trimming stripped 5 bases from V and 6 bases from J, with 17 bases between. The CDR3 has 15 residues. The CDR3 here is CASSSGPFGAQPQHF. The CDR3, as DNA: TGCGCCAGCAGCTCGGGACCCTTCGGGGCTCAGCCCCAGCATTTT.

A few counts support this clonotype. The chain joins TRBV18 to TRBJ2-5; 9 bases fit TRBD1. The CDR3 is 17 amino acids. The trim removed 0 bases at V and 2 bases at J, leaving 7 bases unmatched. Germline values: CDR1 KGHSH, CDR2 LQKENI. The CDR3 loop reads CASSPPYRTGVQETQYF. The CDR3 nucleotides read TGTGCCAGCTCACCACCGTACAGGACAGGGGTTCAAGAGACCCAGTACTTC.

Ten or more counts support this clonotype. A much bigger clone sits one base away, suggesting this may be a read error. This chain joins TRBV6-1 and TRBJ2-2; 9 bases align to TRBD1. This CDR3 is 14 amino acids long. The germline V gene encodes CDR1 MNHNS and CDR2 SASEGT. The CDR3 DNA reads as TGTGCCGGCAGTACCCACAGGGGGCGTGGGGAGCTGTTTTTT. It yields the protein CAGSTHRGRGELFF.

In its sample, this clonotype was seen many times. This chain connects TRBV19 to TRBJ2-7, with 10 bases aligning to TRBD1. The V segment lost 5 bases and the J segment 3 bases; nucleotides outside the gene matches: 10. Per the germline V gene, CDR1 is LNHDA and CDR2 is SQIVND (reference sequence). This CDR3 contains 16 residues. This chain's CDR3 is CASSAQGQGGLYEQYF. CDR3 nucleotide sequence: TGTGCCAGTAGTGCCCAAGGACAGGGGGGCCTCTACGAGCAGTACTTC.

This rearrangement joins TRBV12-3 or TRBV12-4 to TRBJ2-7; D is tentatively TRBD1 or TRBD2 (6 bases each). This CDR3 has 16 amino acids. Trimming removed 5 bases at V and 2 bases at J, with 19 bases between. The CDR3 loop reads CASSAPRWGATYEQYF. DNA of the CDR3: TGTGCCAGCAGTGCACCCCGGTGGGGGGCGACCTACGAGCAGTACTTC.